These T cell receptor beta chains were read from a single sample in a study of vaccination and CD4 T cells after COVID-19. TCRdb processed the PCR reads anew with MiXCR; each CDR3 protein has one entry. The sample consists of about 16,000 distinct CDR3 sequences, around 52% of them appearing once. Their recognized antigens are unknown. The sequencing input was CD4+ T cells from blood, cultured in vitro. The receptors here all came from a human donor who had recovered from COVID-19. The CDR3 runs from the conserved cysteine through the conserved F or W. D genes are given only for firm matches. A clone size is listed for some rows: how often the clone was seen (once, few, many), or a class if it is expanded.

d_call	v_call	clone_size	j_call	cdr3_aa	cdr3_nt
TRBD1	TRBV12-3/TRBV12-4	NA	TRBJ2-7	CASSHSNRGWYEQYF	TGTGCCAGCAGCCACTCCAACAGGGGGTGGTACGAGCAGTACTTC
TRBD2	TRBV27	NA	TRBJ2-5	CASSLRLAGGGTQYF	TGTGCCAGCAGTTTACGTCTAGCGGGCGGCGGGACCCAGTACTTC
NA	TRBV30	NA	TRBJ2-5	CAWTPQGGSETQYF	TGTGCCTGGACCCCACAGGGAGGGTCAGAGACCCAGTACTTC
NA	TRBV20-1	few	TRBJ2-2	CSASTKNTGELFF	TGCAGTGCTTCCACTAAGAACACCGGGGAGCTGTTTTTT
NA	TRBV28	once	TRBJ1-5	CASSPRGKTQHF	TGTGCCAGCAGCCCGAGGGGAAAGACCCAGCATTTT
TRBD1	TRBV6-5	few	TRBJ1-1	CASSYRTGGGTEAFF	TGTGCCAGCAGTTACCGGACAGGGGGCGGTACTGAAGCTTTCTTT
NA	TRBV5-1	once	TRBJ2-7	CASSLDPMSSYEQYF	TGCGCCAGCAGCTTGGACCCCATGAGCTCCTACGAGCAGTACTTC
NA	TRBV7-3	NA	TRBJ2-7	CASSPGAGREQYF	TGTGCCAGCTCCCCGGGCGCGGGGAGAGAGCAGTACTTC
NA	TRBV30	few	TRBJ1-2	CAWFRENYGYTF	TGTGCCTGGTTTAGGGAGAACTATGGCTACACCTTC
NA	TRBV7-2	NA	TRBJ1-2	CASSLVSGQDYGYTF	TGTGCCAGCAGCTTAGTATCGGGTCAGGACTATGGCTACACCTTC
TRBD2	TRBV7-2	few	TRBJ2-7	CASSRGTNYEQYF	TGTGCCAGCAGCCGCGGGACTAACTACGAGCAGTACTTC
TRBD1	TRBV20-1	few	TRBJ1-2	CSASGTAGYTF	TGCAGTGCTAGCGGGACAGCTGGCTACACCTTC
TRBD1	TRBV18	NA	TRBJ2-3	CASSPGQGSTDTQYF	TGTGCCAGCTCACCCGGACAGGGCAGCACAGATACGCAGTATTTT
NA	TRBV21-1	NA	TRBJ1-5	CASSNNYSNQPQHF	TGTGCCAGCAGCAACAACTATAGCAATCAGCCCCAGCATTTT
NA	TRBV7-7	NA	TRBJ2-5	CASSLEFGSQETQYF	TGTGCCAGCAGCTTAGAATTTGGTAGCCAAGAGACCCAGTACTTC
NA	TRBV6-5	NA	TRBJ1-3	CASSYHRDGNTIYF	TGTGCCAGCAGTTACCACAGAGACGGAAACACCATATATTTT
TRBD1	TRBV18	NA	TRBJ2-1	CASSPPGTGLSEQFF	TGTGCCAGCTCACCCCCCGGGACAGGGTTGAGTGAGCAGTTCTTC
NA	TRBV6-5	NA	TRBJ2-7	CASSYGGGQGGYEQYF	TGTGCCAGCAGTTACGGGGGCGGGCAGGGGGGATACGAGCAGTACTTC
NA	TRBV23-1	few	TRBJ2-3	CASARCSVLADTQYF	TGCGCCAGTGCCCGGTGTAGCGTGTTGGCAGATACGCAGTATTTT
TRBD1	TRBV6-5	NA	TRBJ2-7	CASSSQGQGFVGYEQYF	TGTGCCAGCAGTTCCCAAGGACAGGGGTTTGTTGGCTACGAGCAGTACTTC
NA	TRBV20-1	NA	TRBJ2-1	CSASPEGLPTYNEQFF	TGCAGTGCTTCACCCGAGGGACTTCCCACCTACAATGAGCAGTTCTTC
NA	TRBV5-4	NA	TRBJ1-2	CASSLETGYGYTF	TGTGCCAGCAGCTTGGAGACAGGATATGGCTACACCTTC
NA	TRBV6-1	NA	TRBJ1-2	CASSYGPYGYTF	TGTGCCAGCTCCTACGGGCCCTATGGCTACACCTTC
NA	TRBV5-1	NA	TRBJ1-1	CASSLTGDNTEAFF	TGCGCCAGCAGCTTGACAGGCGACAACACTGAAGCTTTCTTT
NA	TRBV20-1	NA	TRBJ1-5	CSARPPGVLGSQHF	TGCAGTGCTAGACCGCCGGGAGTACTTGGGTCCCAGCATTTT
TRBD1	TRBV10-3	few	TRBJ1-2	CAISEGQEYGYTF	TGTGCCATCAGTGAAGGACAGGAGTACGGCTACACCTTC
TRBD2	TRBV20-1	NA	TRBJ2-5	CSARAGTSGIQETQYF	TGCAGTGCTAGAGCCGGGACTAGCGGAATCCAAGAGACCCAGTACTTC
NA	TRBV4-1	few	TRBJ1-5	CASSPQGTSNQPQHF	TGCGCCAGCAGCCCCCAGGGGACAAGCAATCAGCCCCAGCATTTT
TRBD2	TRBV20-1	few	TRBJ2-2	CSARDPRRGSGMSGELFF	TGCAGTGCTAGAGACCCCAGGCGGGGCAGCGGGATGAGCGGGGAGCTGTTTTTT
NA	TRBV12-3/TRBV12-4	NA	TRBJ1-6	CASSLQGYNSPLHF	TGTGCCAGCAGTTTGCAGGGTTATAATTCACCCCTCCACTTT
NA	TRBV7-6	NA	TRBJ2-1	CASSRIGGGGGSYNEQFF	TGTGCCAGCAGCCGTATCGGAGGGGGTGGAGGCTCCTACAATGAGCAGTTCTTC
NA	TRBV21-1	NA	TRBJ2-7	CASSKDPGRPYEQYF	TGTGCCAGCAGCAAAGATCCTGGGCGACCCTACGAGCAGTACTTC
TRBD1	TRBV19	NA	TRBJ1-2	CASRETGWFGYTF	TGTGCCAGTAGGGAGACAGGGTGGTTTGGCTACACCTTC
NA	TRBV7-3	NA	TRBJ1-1	CASRSGGFMNTEAFF	TGTGCCAGCAGGTCCGGAGGGTTCATGAACACTGAAGCTTTCTTT
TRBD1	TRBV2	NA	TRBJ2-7	CASNKGTGNYEQYF	TGTGCCAGCAATAAAGGGACAGGGAACTACGAGCAGTACTTC
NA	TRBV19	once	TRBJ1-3	CASSIGAAVGNTIYF	TGTGCCAGTAGTATCGGCGCAGCAGTTGGAAACACCATATATTTT
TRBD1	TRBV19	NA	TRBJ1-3	CASSPGQVYTIYF	TGTGCCAGTAGTCCCGGACAGGTGTACACCATATATTTT
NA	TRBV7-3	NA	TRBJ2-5	CASSPGTPGETQYF	TGTGCCAGCAGCCCCGGGACTCCAGGGGAGACCCAGTACTTC
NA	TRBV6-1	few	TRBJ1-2	CASSRRGFGYTF	TGTGCCAGCAGTCGTCGTGGGTTTGGCTACACCTTC
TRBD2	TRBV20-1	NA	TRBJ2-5	CSASDPRGGQETQYF	TGCAGTGCTTCCGATCCACGGGGGGGACAAGAGACCCAGTACTTC
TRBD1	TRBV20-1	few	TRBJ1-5	CSARGWTGNSQPQHF	TGCAGTGCTAGGGGTTGGACAGGGAATTCCCAGCCCCAGCATTTT
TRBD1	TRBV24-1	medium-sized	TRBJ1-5	CATRAGTGPREPQHF	TGTGCCACCAGAGCCGGGACAGGGCCTAGGGAGCCCCAGCATTTT
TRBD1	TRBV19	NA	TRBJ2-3	CASSPLPGQGASDTQYF	TGTGCCAGTAGTCCTCTTCCGGGACAGGGGGCATCAGATACGCAGTATTTT